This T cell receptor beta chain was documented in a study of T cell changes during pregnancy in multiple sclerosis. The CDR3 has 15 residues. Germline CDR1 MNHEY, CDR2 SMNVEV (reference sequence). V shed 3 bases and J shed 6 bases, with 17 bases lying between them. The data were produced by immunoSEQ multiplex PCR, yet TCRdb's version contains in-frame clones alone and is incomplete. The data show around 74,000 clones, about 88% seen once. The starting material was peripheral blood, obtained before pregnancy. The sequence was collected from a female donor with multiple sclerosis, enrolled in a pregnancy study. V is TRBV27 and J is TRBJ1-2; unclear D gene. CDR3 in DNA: TGTGCCAGCAGTTTTGAGGGTTACAAAGGTCATGGCTACACCTTC. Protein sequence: CASSFEGYKGHGYTF.